Below are 27 T cell receptor beta chains sequenced from a single sample in a study of vaccination effects on CD4 cells after COVID-19. With 10 days of culture completed, CD4+ T cells were isolated. Each participant received a vaccine that was either BNT162b2 or mRNA-1273, given as two doses. Their antigens remain unidentified. Profiling relied on immunoSEQ multiplex PCR, and the TCRdb table lists in-frame clones only, not all of them. This table has about 73,000 clones, approximately 73% appearing once. The sequencing here drew on CD4+ T cells from PBMCs cultured without peptide, taken after COVID-19 vaccination. These receptors originate from a human donor who received a COVID-19 vaccine.

This chain joins TRBV7-9 and TRBJ2-2, with no clear D. V was cut by 5 bases and J by 0 bases, with 13 bases left in between. CDR1 is SEHNR, CDR2 FQNEAQ, per germline (reference sequence). This CDR3 is 16 amino acids long. CDR3 DNA: TGTGCCAGCAGCCGTTCTCGTAATGCGAACACCGGGGAGCTGTTTTTT. It specifies CASSRSRNANTGELFF.

This chain joins TRBV19 and TRBJ2-5, with TRBD2 matching over 8 bases. J was trimmed by 2 bases and V by 4 bases; bases with no gene match: 9. Germline CDR1 and CDR2: LNHDA and SQIVND (reference sequence). The CDR3 extends over 16 amino acids. In DNA, the CDR3 is TGTGCCAGTAGTACCCACCGGGCGGGGGGACAAGAGACCCAGTACTTC. Translated: CASSTHRAGGQETQYF.

The gene calls are TRBV6-5 and TRBJ2-7; TRBD1 matches at 8 bases. The J segment lost 4 bases and the V segment lost 5 bases, leaving 4 bases of the junction unmatched. The CDR3 sequence is 13 residues long. Germline lookup yields CDR1 MNHEY and CDR2 SVGAGI. The CDR3 nucleotides are TGTGCCAGCAGTACAAGGACAGGGTACGAGCAGTACGTC. Its translation is CASSTRTGYEQYV.

This chain joins TRBV9 and TRBJ2-3; 8 nucleotides align to TRBD2. The junction had 6 bases not matched to a gene; V was cut back by 2 bases and J by 4 bases. The CDR3 has 15 amino acids. Per germline, CDR1 SGDLS and CDR2 YYNGEE. The CDR3 DNA sequence: TGTGCCAGCAGCGTCAACGGACTAGCCTCAGATACGCAGTATTTT. Encoded protein: CASSVNGLASDTQYF. Full variable domain (rest looked up from reference TRBV9 and TRBJ2-3): DSGVTQTPKHLITATGQRVTLRCSPRSGDLSVYWYQQSLDQGLQFLIQYYNGEERAKGNILERFSAQQFPDLHSELNLSSLELGDSALYFCASSVNGLASDTQYFGPGTRLTVL.

V gene TRBV5-4 combines with J gene TRBJ2-2; 10 bases match TRBD1. This CDR3 spans 17 amino acids. Looked up from germline, CDR1 is SGHNT and CDR2 is YYREEE (reference sequence). Losses at the gene ends were 3 bases for V and 5 bases for J; bases not matched to a gene: 10. CDR3 loop: CASSSYRDRGRTGELFF. The CDR3 region has the DNA TGTGCCAGCAGCTCCTACCGGGACAGGGGAAGGACCGGGGAGCTGTTTTTT.

V and J are TRBV7-9 and TRBJ1-1; TRBD1 matches at 7 bases. Losses at the gene ends were 5 bases for V and 4 bases for J; bases not matched to a gene: 7. The CDR3 contains 14 residues. Germline V gives CDR1 SEHNR, CDR2 FQNEAQ (reference sequence). The CDR3 region is CASSPTGNPTEAFF. Written as DNA, the CDR3 is TGTGCCAGCAGCCCGACAGGGAATCCCACTGAAGCTTTCTTT.

The chain has TRBV5-5 and TRBJ2-1; D is perhaps TRBD1 (5 bases). The V gene lost 2 bases and the J gene lost 7 bases, with 13 bases spanning the gap. There are 14 residues in the CDR3. Germline assignment: CDR1 SGHKS and CDR2 YYEKEE (reference sequence). CDR3 sequence: CASSFQLGRNEQFF. The DNA of the CDR3 is TGTGCCAGCAGCTTCCAATTGGGGCGGAATGAGCAGTTCTTC.

V gene TRBV7-9 combines with J gene TRBJ2-7, with no clear D. Trimming left V 5 bases short and J 0 bases short, with 11 bases between. The CDR3 has 14 amino acids. Germline loops: CDR1 SEHNR, CDR2 FQNEAQ (reference sequence). The CDR3 sequence: CASSGTSTSYEQYV. The CDR3 DNA sequence: TGTGCCAGCAGCGGAACATCTACCTCCTACGAGCAGTACGTC.

J is TRBJ2-6 and V is TRBV7-2, with a possible D match to TRBD1 (6 bases). Trimming removed 5 bases at V and 1 base at J, with 9 bases between. The CDR3 covers 15 residues. CDR1 is SGHTA, CDR2 FQGNSA, per germline. The CDR3 region is CASSKRGSGANVLTF. DNA of the CDR3: TGTGCCAGCAGCAAAAGGGGGTCTGGGGCCAACGTCCTGACTTTC.

The rearrangement links TRBV2 to TRBJ1-3; 8 bases map to TRBD1. Germline assignment: CDR1 SNHLY and CDR2 FYNNEI. The CDR3 runs 16 residues. V trimming: 6 bases; J trimming: 2 bases; junction bases outside the gene matches: 9. For the CDR3, the DNA is TGTGCCAGCAGCAGGGACAGGACTTTGCCTGGAAACACCATATATTTT. Encoded protein: CASSRDRTLPGNTIYF.

This clone has just one count. This chain uses TRBV10-3 with TRBJ2-5, with D maybe TRBD1 (6 bases). V dropped 6 bases and J dropped 7 bases, with 21 bases sitting between them. The CDR3 runs to 15 residues. The germline gives CDR1 ENHRY, CDR2 SYGVKD. CDR3 region: CAISPEQGTRGTQYF. For the CDR3, the DNA is TGTGCCATCAGCCCCGAACAGGGTACAAGGGGGACCCAGTACTTC.

The genes are TRBV6-5 and TRBJ1-2, with 7 positions matching TRBD1. Germline CDR1 MNHEY, CDR2 SVGAGI. The CDR3 is 15 amino acids. V lost 6 bases, J lost 5 bases, and 12 bases stayed unmatched. The CDR3 protein is CASRENSGQYYGYTF. The CDR3 nucleotides are TGTGCCAGCAGGGAGAATTCGGGACAGTATTATGGCTACACCTTC.

Concerning this clone itself: Other DNA sequences in the sample encode the same CDR3. V usage is TRBV7-2 and J usage is TRBJ2-3; 8 bases align to TRBD1. Germline V gene sequence: CDR1 SGHTA, CDR2 FQGNSA. The ends lost 3 bases at V and 4 bases at J; junction bases unmatched: 0. CDR3 size: 13 residues. CDR3 sequence: CASSLDRADTQYF. The CDR3 coding sequence is TGTGCCAGCAGCTTGGACAGGGCAGATACGCAGTATTTT.

This clone was detected only a few times. The V gene is TRBV14, the J gene TRBJ1-1, with D possibly matching TRBD1 (5 bases). The CDR3 length is 11 residues. Germline lookup yields CDR1 SGHDN and CDR2 FVKESK. The germline V and J ends were trimmed by 1 base and 12 bases, with 9 bases remaining between them. The CDR3 loop is CASSQGGRTFF. The CDR3 region has the DNA TGTGCCAGCAGCCAAGGGGGCAGAACTTTCTTT.

The chain carries TRBV7-2 and TRBJ1-6; TRBD1 matches at 9 bases. CDR1 and CDR2 from the germline V gene are SGHTA and FQGNSA. The V segment lost 4 bases and the J segment 10 bases; nucleotides outside the gene matches: 5. The CDR3 length is 14 residues. In DNA form, the CDR3 reads TGTGCCAGCAGCTGGGGGACAGGGCGATCACCCCTCCACTTT. Translation: CASSWGTGRSPLHF.

The chain carries TRBV21-1 and TRBJ2-7. TRBV21-1 constitutes a pseudogene. There are 16 residues in the CDR3. The CDR3 protein is CASSNPSLPYSYEQYV. The CDR3 DNA is TGTGCCAGCAGCAACCCCTCCCTGCCTTACTCCTACGAGCAGTACGTC.

The rearrangement uses TRBV5-1 and TRBJ2-1; 12 bases are shared with TRBD2. Germline V gene lookup returns CDR1 SGHRS and CDR2 YFSETQ. J lost 7 bases, V lost 0 bases, and 5 bases had no gene match. CDR3 size: 16 residues. The CDR3 coding sequence is TGCGCCAGCAGCTTGGCCCCTAGCGGGGGGGCGAATGAGCAGTTCTTC. Amino acid sequence: CASSLAPSGGANEQFF.

The chain recombines TRBV7-2 with TRBJ1-2, with D tentatively TRBD1 (5 bases). This CDR3 has 15 amino acids. CDR1 and CDR2 from the germline V gene are SGHTA and FQGNSA. Trimming pared 5 bases from V and 4 bases from J, leaving 17 bases between. In DNA form, the CDR3 reads TGTGCCAGCAGCCCAGGGACGGCGGCCCTCTATGGCTACACCTTC. Encoded protein: CASSPGTAALYGYTF.

The DNA for the CDR3 is TGTGCCACCAGGGACACTAGATTGGGCACCGGGGAGCTGTTTTTT. Translated: CATRDTRLGTGELFF. The V and J genes are TRBV24-1 and TRBJ2-2; D is perhaps TRBD1 or TRBD2 (5 bases each). V was shortened by 7 bases and J by 4 bases, with 15 bases between the two germline ends. CDR1 and CDR2 (germline): KGHDR, SFDVKD. The CDR3 loop spans 15 amino acids.

This rearrangement joins TRBV30 to TRBJ1-3; no reliable D call. The CDR3 extends over 14 amino acids. Germline V lookup: CDR1 GTSNPN, CDR2 SVGIG (reference sequence). V dropped 0 bases and J dropped 3 bases, with 9 bases sitting between them. The CDR3 DNA is TGTGCCTGGAGTGTTAAAGTGGTTGGAAACACCATATATTTT. Translation gives CAWSVKVVGNTIYF.

The chain has TRBV9 and TRBJ2-5; D is unclear. V was cut by 7 bases and J by 3 bases, with 13 bases left in between. There are 13 residues in the CDR3. Germline V gene data show CDR1 as SGDLS and CDR2 as YYNGEE. CDR3 sequence (DNA): TGTGCCAGCGGTCCTGCACAGAAAGAGACCCAGTACTTC. This encodes CASGPAQKETQYF.

This clone has just one count. J is TRBJ2-7 and V is TRBV2; D not resolved. There are 13 residues in the CDR3. V lost 3 bases and J 6 bases, leaving 12 bases between the germline ends. Germline V gene lookup returns CDR1 SNHLY and CDR2 FYNNEI. CDR3 protein: CASSDWVSFEQYV. The CDR3 nucleotides are TGTGCCAGCAGTGACTGGGTCAGCTTCGAGCAGTACGTC.

The rearrangement uses TRBV7-9 and TRBJ2-5, with D possibly TRBD1 on 5 matching bases. V shed 3 bases and J shed 2 bases, with 7 bases lying between them. This CDR3 contains 13 residues. Germline V gene data show CDR1 as SEHNR and CDR2 as FQNEAQ (reference sequence). CDR3 in DNA: TGTGCCAGCAGCTTTCAGGGACAAGAGACCCAGTACTTC. This translates into CASSFQGQETQYF.

The V gene is TRBV6-5, the J gene TRBJ1-6; 8 nucleotides agree with TRBD1. Germline V gene data show CDR1 as MNHEY and CDR2 as SVGAGI. This CDR3 is built from 14 residues. Trimming cost V 10 bases and J 4 bases; bases outside gene matches: 6. CDR3: CATRTGQYNSPLHF. In DNA form, the CDR3 reads TGTGCCACCCGGACAGGGCAATATAATTCACCCCTCCACTTT.

This sequence joins TRBV7-9 and TRBJ1-4; 12 bases line up with TRBD1. The CDR3 is 15 residues long. The V and J ends lost 3 bases and 6 bases, in that order; junction bases with no gene match: 2. Germline V gene data show CDR1 as SEHNR and CDR2 as FQNEAQ (reference sequence). CDR3 amino acids: CASSLGQGADEKLFF. Written as DNA, the CDR3 is TGTGCCAGCAGCTTGGGACAGGGGGCGGATGAAAAACTGTTTTTT.

This chain links TRBV10-3 with TRBJ1-1, with D possibly matching TRBD1 (5 bases). Looked up from germline, CDR1 is ENHRY and CDR2 is SYGVKD. The CDR3 loop spans 14 amino acids. Between the trimmed V and J ends, which lost 6 bases and 0 bases, there was a span of 11 bases. The CDR3 bases are TGTGCCATCAGGGGGGGGAGGGTGAACACTGAAGCTTTCTTT. It yields the protein CAIRGGRVNTEAFF.

This clone is labeled medium-sized. This chain uses TRBV6-5 with TRBJ1-2, with 12 bases lining up with TRBD1. After removal of 5 bases from V and 4 bases from J, the junction contained 2 bases not matched to a gene. Germline V gene lookup returns CDR1 MNHEY and CDR2 SVGAGI. The CDR3 has 14 amino acids. The CDR3 nucleotides are TGTGCCAGCAGTACGGGACAGGGGGCCTATGGCTACACCTTC. This translates into CASSTGQGAYGYTF.